This T cell receptor beta chain was retrieved from a study of cytomegalovirus exposure and HLA in healthy donors. Study observations and caveats: With later analysis, a missense DCLRE1C variant became linked to TCR beta V- and J-gene trimming. The authors excluded some V segments, including TRBV6-2 and TRBV6-3, as indistinguishable. The CMV antigen specificity of a few CMV-associated chains was confirmed through in vitro analysis. At a 0.05 false discovery rate, a later analysis found roughly 17,000 TCR beta sequences to be associated with HLA alleles.

As for this clone: No antigen is known for it.

The PCR contained 60 Vbeta and 13 Jbeta primers. Sequencing was performed with immunoSEQ multiplex PCR; in TCRdb, only in-frame clones are kept and a portion is missing. The sample contains 180,000 or so clones, more than 70% of which appear only once. Trimming pared 2 bases from V and 4 bases from J, leaving 15 bases between. Germline CDR1 SGHDT, CDR2 YYEEEE. CDR3 length: 16 amino acids. The sequence was collected from a middle-aged woman in good health and CMV-seropositive. Input material: PBMCs. J is TRBJ1-4 and V is TRBV5-6, with a tentative D call TRBD1 (6 bases). Here the CDR3 DNA reads TGTGCCAGCAGCTTCCTCCCGGGACAAGATAATGAAAAACTGTTTTTT. Protein: CASSFLPGQDNEKLFF.